This TCR beta chain was observed in a study of blood T cell repertoires in COVID-19. Trimming shortened V by 3 bases and J by 3 bases, and 5 bases separated the two germline ends. The length of the CDR3 is 13 residues. Profiling relied on immunoSEQ multiplex PCR, and the TCRdb table lists in-frame clones only, not all of them. Among roughly 450,000 clones listed, 90% were seen once. Two negative PCRs, clearance, or symptom resolution characterized the recovered Cohort 3 donors. Sequencing used PBMCs or T cells enriched from blood (not recorded which). V is TRBV12-3 or TRBV12-4 and J is TRBJ2-2, with D hard to call. This TCR came from a man aged 18 to 30 who had recovered from COVID-19. For the CDR3, the DNA is TGTGCCAGCAGTTTCATAGACACCGGGGAGCTGTTTTTT. Its protein product is CASSFIDTGELFF.